This T cell receptor beta chain came from a study of blood T cell repertoires in COVID-19. Overall study context: Sources were T cells, B-cell-depleted T cells, or PBMCs; the material itself was cDNA or gDNA.

Data came from immunoSEQ multiplex PCR; TCRdb stores just in-frame clones and leaves some out. The repertoire includes roughly 120,000 clones, around three quarters of them detected once, and about 4% sits in the top ten. The germline gives CDR1 KGHDR, CDR2 SFDVKD. Trimming at V came to 10 bases and at J to 4 bases, leaving 5 bases not matched to a gene. This CDR3 is built from 12 residues. The receptor was isolated from a woman aged 80 or over with acute or convalescent COVID-19. Source material: peripheral blood. The chain carries TRBV24-1 and TRBJ2-5; TRBD2 agrees at 7 bases. CDR3 amino acids: CATSGTTETQYF. The CDR3 DNA is TGTGCCACTTCCGGGACTACAGAGACCCAGTACTTC.